This is a list of T cell receptor beta chains from one sample in a study of shared clonotypes between healthy human individuals. Using immunoSEQ multiplex PCR, the repertoire was profiled, and TCRdb retains in-frame clones only, with some absent. The repertoire holds 400,000 to 600,000 clones, with 75% to 80% as singletons. Sequencing used PBMCs. These receptors came from a woman aged 40-49 years in good health. Some clones in this sample may be carry-over from other donors' samples. Each CDR3 is given with its conserved first and last residue. The D gene is left open where the match is weak. The size field is filled for only some rows; it gives once, few, many or a size class.

size: NA
D: NA
V: TRBV30
J: TRBJ1-1
DNA: TGTGCCTGGAGTCCCCGGGACATCGTCACTGAAGCTTTCTTT
CDR3: CAWSPRDIVTEAFF

size: NA
D: TRBD2
V: TRBV5-3
J: TRBJ2-7
DNA: TGTGCCAGAGAACGATATAGCGGGAGTTCCAACGAGCAGTACTTC
CDR3: CARERYSGSSNEQYF

size: NA
D: TRBD1
V: TRBV30
J: TRBJ1-4
DNA: TGTGCCTGGAGTGCGGGACAGGTTAATGAAAAACTGTTTTTT
CDR3: CAWSAGQVNEKLFF

size: few
D: NA
V: TRBV28
J: TRBJ2-3
DNA: TGTGCCAGCAGTTTATTCCGGGGGGCCGGCACAGATACGCAGTATTTT
CDR3: CASSLFRGAGTDTQYF

size: NA
D: NA
V: TRBV30
J: TRBJ2-3
DNA: TGTGCCGGTCCAAAGGACGGCACAGATACGCAGTATTTT
CDR3: CAGPKDGTDTQYF

size: NA
D: NA
V: TRBV30
J: TRBJ1-6
DNA: TGTGCCTGGAGTGCCCAACCGGGAGGACCCCTCCACTTT
CDR3: CAWSAQPGGPLHF

size: NA
D: TRBD2
V: TRBV7-2
J: TRBJ2-1
DNA: TGTGCCAGCATCCGCCAAAGCGGGACCATCACCTACAATGAGCAGTTCTTC
CDR3: CASIRQSGTITYNEQFF

size: NA
D: TRBD2
V: TRBV27
J: TRBJ2-7
DNA: TGTGCCAGCAGCCTAGCGGGAGGGCCGTACGAGCAGTACTTC
CDR3: CASSLAGGPYEQYF

size: NA
D: TRBD2
V: TRBV15
J: TRBJ2-5
DNA: TGTGCCACCAGCAGAAACCCGGGACTAGCGGGACTAGAGACCCAGTACTTC
CDR3: CATSRNPGLAGLETQYF

size: NA
D: NA
V: TRBV11-2
J: TRBJ2-3
DNA: TGTGCCAGCAGCTTAGTGGCAGGGACATCGGCAGATACGCAGTATTTT
CDR3: CASSLVAGTSADTQYF

size: NA
D: NA
V: TRBV5-4
J: TRBJ2-3
DNA: TGTGCCAGCAGCTTGGTCGAGGATACGCAGTATTTT
CDR3: CASSLVEDTQYF

size: NA
D: NA
V: TRBV10-3
J: TRBJ1-5
DNA: TGTGCCATCAGTGGCGGGAATCAGCCCCAGCATTTT
CDR3: CAISGGNQPQHF

size: NA
D: NA
V: TRBV19
J: TRBJ1-4
DNA: TGTGCCAGTAGTAACACACCCGGTCGACTGTTTTTT
CDR3: CASSNTPGRLFF

size: once
D: TRBD2
V: TRBV28
J: TRBJ2-7
DNA: TGTGCCAGCAGTACCCCGACTAGCGGGAGTATTTACGAGCAGTACTTC
CDR3: CASSTPTSGSIYEQYF

size: few
D: NA
V: TRBV5-6
J: TRBJ1-2
DNA: TGTGCCAGCAGCCGTGAGGAAGCCTGCACCTTC
CDR3: CASSREEACTF

size: NA
D: NA
V: TRBV7-2
J: TRBJ1-3
DNA: TGTGCCAGCAGCCCCTATGGGTGGCCGGTAGGAAACACCATATATTTT
CDR3: CASSPYGWPVGNTIYF

size: NA
D: NA
V: TRBV5-1
J: TRBJ2-2
DNA: TGCGCCAGCTCCCTGGGGGGGCGTCTCACCGGGGAGCTGTTTTTT
CDR3: CASSLGGRLTGELFF

size: NA
D: NA
V: TRBV27
J: TRBJ1-1
DNA: TGTGCCAGCAGTTTTAGCAGGCTGGGAACTGAAGCTTTCTTT
CDR3: CASSFSRLGTEAFF

size: NA
D: TRBD2
V: TRBV27
J: TRBJ2-5
DNA: TGTGCCAGCAGTTTAGTTCGAGCGGGGCAAGAGACCCAGTACTTC
CDR3: CASSLVRAGQETQYF

size: many
D: TRBD2
V: TRBV28
J: TRBJ2-7
DNA: TGTGCCAGCAGTCCCCGCCTAGCGGGAGCCTACGAGCAGTACTTC
CDR3: CASSPRLAGAYEQYF

size: NA
D: TRBD1
V: TRBV5-5
J: TRBJ2-3
DNA: TGTGCCAGCAGCTCGGACAGGGGGGTAGATACGCAGTATTTT
CDR3: CASSSDRGVDTQYF

size: NA
D: NA
V: TRBV7-2
J: TRBJ2-7
DNA: TGTGCCAGCAGCCCAGACTCAGCGTTAAGCGAGCAGTACTTC
CDR3: CASSPDSALSEQYF

size: NA
D: NA
V: TRBV18
J: TRBJ2-7
DNA: TGTGCCAGCTCACCACGGGCGGGCCTATCCTACGAGCAGTACTTC
CDR3: CASSPRAGLSYEQYF

size: NA
D: NA
V: TRBV7-2
J: TRBJ2-7
DNA: TGTGCCAGCAGCCCCAGCCCGTCGATCGAGCAGTACTTC
CDR3: CASSPSPSIEQYF

size: NA
D: TRBD2
V: TRBV19
J: TRBJ2-2
DNA: TGTGCCAGTAGTATAGAAAGGACTAGCGGGGCCGGGGAGCTGTTTTTT
CDR3: CASSIERTSGAGELFF

size: once
D: TRBD1
V: TRBV2
J: TRBJ2-1
DNA: TGTGCCAGCAGTGGTCAGGACAGGGTAAGAAATGAGCAGTTCTTC
CDR3: CASSGQDRVRNEQFF

size: NA
D: NA
V: TRBV6-4
J: TRBJ2-3
DNA: TGTGCCAGCAGTGACGTGGCGGGAAGTGGGGATACGCAGTATTTT
CDR3: CASSDVAGSGDTQYF